The TCR beta chain described here comes from a study of relationships among human T cell subsets. The V end was cut by 6 bases, the J end by 13 bases, with 15 bases between. CDR3 length: 11 amino acids. Germline lookup yields CDR1 SNHLY and CDR2 FYNNEI. Regulatory T cells were selected from positively selected CD4+ cells using anti-CD25 beads. With regard to this clonotype: Antigen unknown.

Overall study findings and caveats: Regulatory and Th2 subsets had few clones over 100 reads, unlike CD8+ cytotoxic cells.

Semiquantitative ARM-PCR amplified T cell receptor alpha and beta CDR3 regions from mRNA. Tagged nested gene-specific primers were used first, then communal superprimers amplified exponentially. Before the second round, exonuclease removed the nested primers. TCRdb processed the multiplex PCR reads anew with MiXCR; each CDR3 protein has one entry. The sample lists approximately 14,000 distinct CDR3 sequences; about 60% were seen once. The clonotype comes from a man aged 35-49 years in good health. The sample taken for sequencing was Tregs sorted from blood. The chain recombines TRBV2 with TRBJ2-5, with D perhaps being TRBD1 or TRBD2 (5 bases each). The CDR3 sequence is CASRGPSNSYF. The CDR3 region has the DNA TGTGCCAGCAGGGGACCTAGTAATTCGTACTTC.